This T cell receptor (beta chain) appears in the sequencing data of a study of early T cells in non-severe SARS-CoV-2 infection. The table lists this clonotype with a few counts. MiXCR, run by TCRdb on the 5' RACE reads, gives a single entry per CDR3 protein. The repertoire holds fewer than 65,000 distinct CDR3 sequences, with approximately 8% as singletons. The sample in question was whole blood, obtained at baseline. This clonotype originated in an adult who was a healthcare worker with PCR-confirmed SARS-CoV-2 infection or an uninfected control (not recorded which).

The CDR3 bases are TGTGCCAGCAGCTTAGCGGCGGCGGCGCCGGGGTACAATGAGCAGTTCTTC. This gives the protein CASSLAAAAPGYNEQFF. The gene calls are TRBV11-3 and TRBJ2-1; the D gene is possibly TRBD2 (5 bases). Germline V lookup: CDR1 SGHNT, CDR2 YENEEA. This CDR3 region has 17 residues. V dropped 1 base and J dropped 4 bases, with 17 bases sitting between them.